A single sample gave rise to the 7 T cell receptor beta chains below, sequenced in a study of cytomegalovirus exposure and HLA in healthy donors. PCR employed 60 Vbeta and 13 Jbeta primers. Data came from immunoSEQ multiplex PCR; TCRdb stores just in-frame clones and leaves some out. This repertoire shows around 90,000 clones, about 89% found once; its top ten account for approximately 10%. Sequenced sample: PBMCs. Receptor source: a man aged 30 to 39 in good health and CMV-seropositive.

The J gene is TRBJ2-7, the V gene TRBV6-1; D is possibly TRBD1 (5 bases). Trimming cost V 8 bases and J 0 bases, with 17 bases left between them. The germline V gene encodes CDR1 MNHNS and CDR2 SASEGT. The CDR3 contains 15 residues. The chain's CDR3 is CASAKQVSLSYEQYF. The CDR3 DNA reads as TGTGCCAGCGCAAAACAGGTATCCCTCTCCTACGAGCAGTACTTC.

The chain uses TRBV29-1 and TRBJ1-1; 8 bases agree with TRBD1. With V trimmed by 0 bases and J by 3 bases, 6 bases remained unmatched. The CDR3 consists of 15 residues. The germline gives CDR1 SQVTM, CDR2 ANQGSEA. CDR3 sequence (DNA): TGCAGCGTTGAAGATCGGGGCAGGGGGCACACTGAAGCTTTCTTT. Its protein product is CSVEDRGRGHTEAFF.

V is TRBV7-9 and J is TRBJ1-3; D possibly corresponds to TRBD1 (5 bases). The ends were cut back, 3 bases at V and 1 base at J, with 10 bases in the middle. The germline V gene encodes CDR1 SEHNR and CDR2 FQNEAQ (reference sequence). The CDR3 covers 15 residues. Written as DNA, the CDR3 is TGTGCCAGCAGCTTCGGGGGATTATCTGGAAACACCATATATTTT. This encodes CASSFGGLSGNTIYF.

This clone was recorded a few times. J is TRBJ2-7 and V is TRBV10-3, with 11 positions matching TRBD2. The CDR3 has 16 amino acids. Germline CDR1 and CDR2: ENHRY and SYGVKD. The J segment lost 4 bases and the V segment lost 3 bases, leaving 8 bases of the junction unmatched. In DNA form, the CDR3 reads TGTGCCATCAGTGATAATAGCGGGAGGGATTTTTACGAGCAGTACTTC. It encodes CAISDNSGRDFYEQYF.

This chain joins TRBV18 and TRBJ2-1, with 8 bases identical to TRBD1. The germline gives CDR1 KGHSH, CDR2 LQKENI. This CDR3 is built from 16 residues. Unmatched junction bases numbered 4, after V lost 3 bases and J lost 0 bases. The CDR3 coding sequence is TGTGCCAGCTCACCCCGGGACAGGAGCTCCTACAATGAGCAGTTCTTC. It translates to CASSPRDRSSYNEQFF.

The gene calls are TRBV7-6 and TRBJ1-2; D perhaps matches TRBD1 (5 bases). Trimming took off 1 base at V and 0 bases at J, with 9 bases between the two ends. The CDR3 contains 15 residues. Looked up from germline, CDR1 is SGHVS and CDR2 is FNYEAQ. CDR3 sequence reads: CASSLGDRANYGYTF. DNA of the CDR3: TGTGCCAGCAGCTTAGGTGACAGAGCTAACTATGGCTACACCTTC.

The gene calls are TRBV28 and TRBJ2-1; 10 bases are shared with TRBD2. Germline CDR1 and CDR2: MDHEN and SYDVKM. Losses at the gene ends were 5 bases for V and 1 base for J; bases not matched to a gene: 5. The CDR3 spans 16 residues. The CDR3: CASSKVGLASYNEQFF. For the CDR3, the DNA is TGTGCCAGCAGTAAGGTGGGACTAGCGTCCTACAATGAGCAGTTCTTC.